This entry lists 11 T cell receptor beta chains sequenced from one sample in a study of cytomegalovirus exposure and HLA in healthy donors. It was with 60 Vbeta and 13 Jbeta primers that the PCR ran. Assay used: immunoSEQ multiplex PCR; TCRdb lists only in-frame clones, some missing. The data show around 130,000 clones, with roughly 79% seen just once and approximately 1.8% held by the top ten. Material: PBMCs. The receptor source for this set is a woman aged 45-59 years in good health and CMV-seronegative.

J is TRBJ2-7 and V is TRBV19; 8 nucleotides match TRBD1. CDR1 is LNHDA, CDR2 SQIVND, per germline (reference sequence). The CDR3 contains 15 residues. Trimming at V came to 4 bases and at J to 0 bases, leaving 5 bases not matched to a gene. CDR3 sequence: CASSSSGTGSYEQYV. The DNA for the CDR3 is TGTGCCAGTAGTAGTTCCGGGACAGGCTCCTACGAGCAGTACGTC.

This sequence joins TRBV4-1 and TRBJ2-3, with 16 bases fitting TRBD2. Germline values: CDR1 MGHRA, CDR2 YSYEKL. Germline trimming cut 5 bases from V and 5 bases from J; bases unmatched to any gene: 16. The CDR3 is 20 residues long. In DNA, the CDR3 is TGCGCCAGCAGCTCCCAACTCGGGACTAGCGGGAGGGCCAATTTAGATACGCAGTATTTT. Translation gives CASSSQLGTSGRANLDTQYF.

The rearrangement uses TRBV5-6 and TRBJ2-7, with a weak D call TRBD2 (6 bases). Germline lookup yields CDR1 SGHDT and CDR2 YYEEEE. The CDR3 totals 14 residues. V shed 4 bases and J shed 0 bases, with 11 bases lying between them. As DNA, the CDR3 is TGTGCCAGCAGCAGCAGCGGGCCCTCCTACGAGCAGTACTTC. Its translation: CASSSSGPSYEQYF.

The genes are TRBV5-1 and TRBJ2-5; 10 bases match TRBD2. The germline V gene encodes CDR1 SGHRS and CDR2 YFSETQ. The V segment lost 4 bases and the J segment 2 bases; nucleotides outside the gene matches: 8. The CDR3 length is 16 residues. CDR3 sequence reads: CASSLGSGLAQETQYF. DNA of the CDR3: TGCGCCAGCAGCCTGGGGTCGGGACTAGCGCAAGAGACCCAGTACTTC.

J is TRBJ2-2 and V is TRBV18; 7 bases line up with TRBD1. There are 14 residues in the CDR3. The V gene's germline CDR1 is KGHSH and CDR2 LQKENI. After removal of 6 bases from V and 5 bases from J, the junction contained 6 bases not matched to a gene. The CDR3 protein is CASSEGGVTGELFF. The CDR3 DNA is TGTGCCAGCTCTGAAGGGGGCGTGACCGGGGAGCTGTTTTTT. The variable domain in full, completed from reference TRBV18 and TRBJ2-2, reads NAGVMQNPRHLVRRRGQEARLRCSPMKGHSHVYWYRQLPEEGLKFMVYLQKENIIDESGMPKERFSAEFPKEGPSILRIQQVVRGDSAAYFCASSEGGVTGELFFGEGSRLTVL.

In nucleotides, the CDR3 is TGTGCCAGCAGTGATAGCCTCGGGGGGCGGCCCTACGAGCAGTACTTC. Translated: CASSDSLGGRPYEQYF. The rearrangement links TRBV2 to TRBJ2-7; a weak D match, TRBD2 (7 bases). V was clipped by 3 bases and J by 2 bases, with 17 bases between them. CDR1 is SNHLY and CDR2 is FYNNEI in the germline V gene. The CDR3 has 16 residues.

Concerning this clone itself: The junction departs from the called germline gene at one end, perhaps through a read error. The rearrangement links TRBV30 to TRBJ1-2; weak D call: TRBD1 (6 bases). The CDR3 consists of 15 residues. Germline CDR1 and CDR2: GTSNPN and SVGIG (reference sequence). The CDR3 region has the DNA TGTGCCTGGAGTAGAGCTACACAGGGAAGGGATGGCTACCCCTTC. It yields the protein CAWSRATQGRDGYPF.

This CDR3 is CASSVGQGEVEPQHF. The CDR3 region has the DNA TGTGCCAGCAGTGTGGGGCAGGGGGAGGTGGAGCCCCAGCATTTT. The chain couples TRBV2 to TRBJ1-5, with 7 bases that match TRBD1. The CDR3 covers 15 residues. Trimming removed 4 bases from V and 8 bases from J; junction bases left unmatched: 11. CDR1 and CDR2 (germline): SNHLY, FYNNEI.

This clone was observed a few times. This chain connects TRBV6-5 to TRBJ1-1, with 7 bases lining up with TRBD1. Germline trimming cut 5 bases from V and 4 bases from J; bases unmatched to any gene: 4. The CDR3 length is 13 residues. The germline V gene encodes CDR1 MNHEY and CDR2 SVGAGI. This chain's CDR3 is CASSRRQGTEAFF. CDR3 nucleotide sequence: TGTGCCAGCAGTAGACGACAGGGCACTGAAGCTTTCTTT.

This clone was seen more than once but under ten times. The chain is built from TRBV12-5 and TRBJ2-3; 10 nucleotides match TRBD2. The germline CDR1 and CDR2 sequences are LGHNT and FRNRAP. There are 16 residues in the CDR3. V shed 5 bases and J 0 bases; nucleotides not matched to a gene: 5. In nucleotides, the CDR3 is TGTGCTAGTGGTCAAGGACTAGCGGCTAGCACAGATACGCAGTATTTT. The encoded protein is CASGQGLAASTDTQYF.

The chain carries TRBV6-5 and TRBJ1-2, with D possibly matching TRBD1 (5 bases). The CDR3 covers 14 residues. Trimming took 2 bases from V and 6 from J, leaving 13 bases between them. CDR1 is MNHEY and CDR2 is SVGAGI in the germline V gene. This CDR3 is CASSYAGQSNGYTF. The CDR3 DNA reads as TGTGCCAGCAGTTACGCAGGGCAGTCGAATGGCTACACCTTC.